This passage covers 11 T cell receptor beta chains from one sample sequenced in a study of blood T cells in healthy people across ages. Primed by a sample-barcoded 5' primer and a J-beta primer mix, a second PCR proceeded for roughly 6 to 12 cycles. TCRdb recomputed calls from the 5' RACE reads with MiXCR, one row per CDR3 protein. Altogether about 1,600,000 distinct CDR3 sequences are present, 42% being singletons, with the ten largest covering less than 8%. The material sequenced was blood. The source is a woman aged 18-30 years in good health.

This sequence joins TRBV27 and TRBJ1-2; 9 bases are a match to TRBD1. This CDR3 has 15 residues. Germline V CDR1 and CDR2: MNHEY, SMNVEV (reference sequence). Trimming removed 8 bases from V and 3 bases from J; junction bases left unmatched: 10. CDR3 residues: CASAVLRQGDYGYTF. CDR3 DNA sequence: TGTGCCAGCGCCGTCCTGAGACAGGGGGACTATGGCTACACCTTC.

The chain carries TRBV28 and TRBJ1-6; TRBD1 matches at 7 bases. V gave up 7 bases and J gave up 9 bases; unmatched junction bases: 9. CDR3 size: 14 residues. CDR1 is MDHEN and CDR2 is SYDVKM in the germline V gene. CDR3 sequence reads: CASMGQGGFSPLHF. In nucleotides, the CDR3 is TGTGCCAGCATGGGGCAGGGGGGATTTTCACCCCTCCACTTT.

The chain combines TRBV10-1 with TRBJ2-7; 9 bases align to TRBD1. The CDR3 extends over 15 amino acids. V lost 3 bases, J lost 2 bases, and 5 bases stayed unmatched. Germline V CDR1 and CDR2: WNHNN, SYGVQD (reference sequence). The CDR3 reads CASSDSGTGTYEQYF. CDR3 coding DNA: TGCGCCAGCAGTGATTCGGGGACAGGGACCTACGAGCAGTACTTC.

Notes on this clonotype: One end of the junction does not line up with germline, which may come from a read error. The V call is TRBV5-4, the J call TRBJ2-3, with 11 bases lining up with TRBD2. The CDR3 is made up of 16 amino acids. The germline V gene has CDR1 SGHNT and CDR2 YYREEE (reference sequence). CDR3 amino acids: CACSLMTSGATDTQYF. CDR3 coding DNA: TGTGCCTGCAGCCTTATGACTAGCGGGGCCACAGATACGCAGTATTTT. Full variable domain (remainder filled in from reference TRBV5-4 and TRBJ2-3): ETGVTQSPTHLIKTRGQQVTLRCSSQSGHNTVSWYQQALGQGPQFIFQYYREEENGRGNFPPRFSGLQFPNYSSELNVNALELDDSALYLCACSLMTSGATDTQYFGPGTRLTVL.

This clonotype was found a few times. The genes are TRBV7-9 and TRBJ1-5, with TRBD1 as a possible D gene (6 bases). Germline loops: CDR1 SEHNR, CDR2 FQNEAQ (reference sequence). With 5 bases removed from V and 0 bases from J, the gap between germline ends came to 11 bases. The CDR3 has 15 residues. CDR3 amino acids: CASSAYRDSNQPQHF. The CDR3 DNA is TGTGCCAGCAGCGCCTACAGGGATAGCAATCAGCCCCAGCATTTT.

This clonotype was seen a few times. The genes are TRBV29-1 and TRBJ2-5, with 7 bases identical to TRBD1. Trimming at V came to 7 bases and at J to 5 bases, leaving 4 bases not matched to a gene. This CDR3 spans 11 amino acids. In germline, CDR1 is SQVTM, CDR2 ANQGSEA. The CDR3 nucleotides read TGCAGCGCCGACAGGGTTGAGACCCAGTACTTC. Protein sequence: CSADRVETQYF.

This clonotype turned up a few times. This chain uses TRBV28 with TRBJ2-1; 7 positions match TRBD2. Germline values: CDR1 MDHEN, CDR2 SYDVKM. Trimming cost V 1 base and J 10 bases; bases outside gene matches: 13. The CDR3 is 16 residues long. The CDR3 DNA follows: TGTGCCAGCAGTTTATATAGGGAGGGGATTTTCGGCGAGCAGTTCTTC. Its protein is CASSLYREGIFGEQFF. The whole variable domain, filled in from reference TRBV28 and TRBJ2-1, reads DVKVTQSSRYLVKRTGEKVFLECVQDMDHENMFWYRQDPGLGLRLIYFSYDVKMKEKGDIPEGYSVSREKKERFSLILESASTNQTSMYLCASSLYREGIFGEQFFGPGTRLTVL.

V usage is TRBV18 and J usage is TRBJ2-4; D remains unclear. The CDR3 length is 15 residues. Per germline, CDR1 KGHSH and CDR2 LQKENI. The V and J ends lost 11 bases and 3 bases respectively, with 20 bases between them. The CDR3 DNA is TGTGCCGGCACCACTGGGCTCGACGTCAAAAACATTCAGTACTTC. It encodes CAGTTGLDVKNIQYF.

CDR3 in amino acids: CASRKGWRYEQYF. The DNA for the CDR3 is TGTGCCAGCAGAAAGGGGTGGAGGTACGAGCAGTACTTC. The chain links TRBV27 to TRBJ2-7; tentatively, D is TRBD1 or TRBD2 (5 bases each). Germline loops: CDR1 MNHEY, CDR2 SMNVEV (reference sequence). V was cut by 6 bases and J by 4 bases, with 13 bases left in between. CDR3 size: 13 residues.

This clonotype was seen more than once but under ten times. The rearrangement links TRBV10-3 to TRBJ2-7; 8 positions match TRBD2. From germline, CDR1 is ENHRY and CDR2 SYGVKD. V lost 4 bases, J lost 7 bases, and 9 bases stayed unmatched. This CDR3 is 14 amino acids long. The CDR3 DNA sequence: TGTGCCATCAGTGGAAGCGGGGGTGTGAATGAGCAGTACTTC. It specifies CAISGSGGVNEQYF.

V and J are TRBV10-3 and TRBJ2-7; 12 nucleotides match TRBD2. Per germline, CDR1 ENHRY and CDR2 SYGVKD. The CDR3 is 17 residues long. The V and J ends lost 2 bases and 7 bases, in that order; junction bases with no gene match: 12. In nucleotides, the CDR3 is TGTGCCATCAGTGAGGCGTGGACTAGCGGGATTATGGATGAGCAGTACTTC. Translating it yields CAISEAWTSGIMDEQYF.